The clone carrying this T cell receptor (beta chain) has more than one count but fewer than ten. With no exceptions, donors were healthy Caucasians. This specimen comes from a study of identical twins. From the 5' RACE reads, TCRdb called clonotypes with MiXCR, one entry per CDR3 protein. The sample shows 300,000 or so distinct CDR3 sequences, roughly 9% of them seen only once. With 4 bases clipped from V and 4 bases from J, the junction kept 7 bases outside the gene matches. In germline, CDR1 is GTSNPN, CDR2 SVGIG (reference sequence). CDR3 length: 14 residues. These data were also filed under a second study, of yellow fever vaccine responses in identical twins.

Sequencing used CD8+ T cells sorted from blood. The chain combines TRBV30 with TRBJ2-5; 9 nucleotides match TRBD1. The receptor was derived from a woman under 30 in good health. The DNA for the CDR3 is TGTGCCTGGAACCCGGGACAGGGTCTAGAGACCCAGTACTTC. As protein: CAWNPGQGLETQYF.